Below, 10 T cell receptor beta chains from the same sample are listed, as sequenced in a study of a mutant IDH1 vaccine in newly diagnosed glioma (dated by TCRdb to the early 2020s). The library was prepared using the immunoSEQ multiplex PCR assay. This immuneACCESS table, as held by TCRdb, lists in-frame sequences with V and J called but not all clones. Of the missing ones, under half trace to an unresolved V gene in checked studies; the others have no known cause. This sample holds roughly 120,000 clones; 80% were observed only once. The ten largest clones add up to 4.5% to 5.5% of the sample. In light of the paper, this sample's time point label describes: week 11, during vaccination. Every vaccine dose consisted of 300 ug of a 20-mer mutant IDH1 peptide in Montanide, administered subcutaneously together with topical imiquimod. For these TCRs, the target antigens are not known. This specimen was PBMCs, taken from a glioma patient whose treatment included an IDH1 peptide vaccine. Source of these receptors: a man in his forties with glioma.

This clone was counted between two and nine times. The rearrangement joins TRBV20-1 to TRBJ1-2; possibly TRBD1 for D (5 bases). CDR1 and CDR2 from the germline V gene are DFQATT and SNEGSKA (reference sequence). The CDR3 consists of 11 residues. V dropped 6 bases and J dropped 6 bases, with 11 bases sitting between them. CDR3 in DNA: TGCAGTGCAAGTAGGGGACATGGCTACACCTTC. This translates into CSASRGHGYTF.

This clone was counted only a few times. This rearrangement joins TRBV6-1 to TRBJ1-1, with 9 bases identical to TRBD1. With 0 bases clipped from V and 1 base from J, the junction kept 3 bases outside the gene matches. CDR1 and CDR2 (germline): MNHNS, SASEGT. The CDR3 runs 16 residues. CDR3 nucleotide sequence: TGTGCCAGCAGTGAAGCGATGGGACAGGGGAACACTGAAGCTTTCTTT. Translation gives CASSEAMGQGNTEAFF.

The chain is built from TRBV6-5 and TRBJ1-3, with TRBD1 matching 8 bases. The V gene's germline CDR1 is MNHEY and CDR2 SVGAGI. V was clipped by 10 bases and J by 4 bases; unmatched bases: 9. The CDR3 covers 14 residues. CDR3: CATGGRGLGNTIYF. In nucleotides, the CDR3 is TGTGCCACCGGGGGCAGGGGGCTAGGAAACACCATATATTTT.

This chain joins TRBV5-6 and TRBJ1-1; possible D gene TRBD1, 5 bases. The CDR3 covers 14 residues. Trimming stripped 0 bases from V and 4 bases from J, with 10 bases between. CDR1 and CDR2 from the germline V gene are SGHDT and YYEEEE. The CDR3 sequence: CASSLVAGITEAFF. In DNA form, the CDR3 reads TGTGCCAGCAGCTTGGTCGCAGGGATCACTGAAGCTTTCTTT.

The chain has TRBV27 and TRBJ2-1, with a weak D call TRBD2 (6 bases). This CDR3 contains 18 residues. Trimming left V 0 bases short and J 0 bases short, with 15 bases between. Germline CDR1 reads MNHEY; CDR2 reads SMNVEV (reference sequence). CDR3 coding DNA: TGTGCCAGCAGTTTATCCGATCCCGGGGGAAGCTCCTACAATGAGCAGTTCTTC. Its translation is CASSLSDPGGSSYNEQFF.

The chain combines TRBV5-4 with TRBJ2-3, with 11 bases identical to TRBD2. The V and J ends lost 4 bases and 6 bases, in that order; junction bases with no gene match: 13. Germline CDR1 and CDR2: SGHNT and YYREEE (reference sequence). This CDR3 comprises 17 residues. CDR3 protein: CASSQSGTSGPTDTQYF. The CDR3 DNA sequence: TGTGCCAGCAGCCAGAGCGGGACTAGCGGCCCCACGGATACGCAGTATTTT.

This clone has more than one count but fewer than ten. The rearrangement links TRBV5-4 to TRBJ2-6; the match to TRBD2 covers 7 bases. In germline, CDR1 is SGHNT, CDR2 YYREEE (reference sequence). This CDR3 has 18 amino acids. The V and J ends lost 4 bases and 0 bases, in that order; junction bases with no gene match: 10. CDR3 loop: CASSPREGRSSGANVLTF. CDR3 in DNA: TGTGCCAGCAGCCCCAGGGAGGGGAGATCCTCTGGGGCCAACGTCCTGACTTTC.

The V call is TRBV7-6, the J call TRBJ2-5; 11 bases are shared with TRBD2. The CDR3 totals 16 residues. The V gene end was trimmed by 2 bases and the J gene end by 2 bases; junction bases not matched to a gene: 4. Germline CDR1 is SGHVS and CDR2 is FNYEAQ. Here the CDR3 reads CASSLTSGSRQETQYF. Written as DNA, the CDR3 is TGTGCCAGCAGCTTAACTAGCGGGAGTAGGCAAGAGACCCAGTACTTC.

This clone was seen once. V and J are TRBV7-2 and TRBJ1-5; TRBD1 is a possible D gene (5 bases). Trimming cost V 3 bases and J 7 bases, with 13 bases left between them. The germline V gene encodes CDR1 SGHTA and CDR2 FQGNSA. This CDR3 is built from 14 residues. The CDR3 coding sequence is TGTGCCAGCAGCTTCGGGGGTCTCGGGCAGCCCCAGCATTTT. It translates to CASSFGGLGQPQHF.

The chain has TRBV7-9 and TRBJ2-1; 11 nucleotides match TRBD2. There are 17 residues in the CDR3. Germline values: CDR1 SEHNR, CDR2 FQNEAQ (reference sequence). Germline trimming cut 5 bases from V and 7 bases from J; bases unmatched to any gene: 13. CDR3 DNA: TGTGCCAGCAGCCCACGGCTACTAGCGGGAGTGTTTAATGAGCAGTTCTTC. The encoded protein is CASSPRLLAGVFNEQFF. The variable domain in full, completed from reference TRBV7-9 and TRBJ2-1, reads DTGVSQNPRHKITKRGQNVTFRCDPISEHNRLYWYRQTLGQGPEFLTYFQNEAQLEKSRLLSDRFSAERPKGSFSTLEIQRTEQGDSAMYLCASSPRLLAGVFNEQFFGPGTRLTVL.